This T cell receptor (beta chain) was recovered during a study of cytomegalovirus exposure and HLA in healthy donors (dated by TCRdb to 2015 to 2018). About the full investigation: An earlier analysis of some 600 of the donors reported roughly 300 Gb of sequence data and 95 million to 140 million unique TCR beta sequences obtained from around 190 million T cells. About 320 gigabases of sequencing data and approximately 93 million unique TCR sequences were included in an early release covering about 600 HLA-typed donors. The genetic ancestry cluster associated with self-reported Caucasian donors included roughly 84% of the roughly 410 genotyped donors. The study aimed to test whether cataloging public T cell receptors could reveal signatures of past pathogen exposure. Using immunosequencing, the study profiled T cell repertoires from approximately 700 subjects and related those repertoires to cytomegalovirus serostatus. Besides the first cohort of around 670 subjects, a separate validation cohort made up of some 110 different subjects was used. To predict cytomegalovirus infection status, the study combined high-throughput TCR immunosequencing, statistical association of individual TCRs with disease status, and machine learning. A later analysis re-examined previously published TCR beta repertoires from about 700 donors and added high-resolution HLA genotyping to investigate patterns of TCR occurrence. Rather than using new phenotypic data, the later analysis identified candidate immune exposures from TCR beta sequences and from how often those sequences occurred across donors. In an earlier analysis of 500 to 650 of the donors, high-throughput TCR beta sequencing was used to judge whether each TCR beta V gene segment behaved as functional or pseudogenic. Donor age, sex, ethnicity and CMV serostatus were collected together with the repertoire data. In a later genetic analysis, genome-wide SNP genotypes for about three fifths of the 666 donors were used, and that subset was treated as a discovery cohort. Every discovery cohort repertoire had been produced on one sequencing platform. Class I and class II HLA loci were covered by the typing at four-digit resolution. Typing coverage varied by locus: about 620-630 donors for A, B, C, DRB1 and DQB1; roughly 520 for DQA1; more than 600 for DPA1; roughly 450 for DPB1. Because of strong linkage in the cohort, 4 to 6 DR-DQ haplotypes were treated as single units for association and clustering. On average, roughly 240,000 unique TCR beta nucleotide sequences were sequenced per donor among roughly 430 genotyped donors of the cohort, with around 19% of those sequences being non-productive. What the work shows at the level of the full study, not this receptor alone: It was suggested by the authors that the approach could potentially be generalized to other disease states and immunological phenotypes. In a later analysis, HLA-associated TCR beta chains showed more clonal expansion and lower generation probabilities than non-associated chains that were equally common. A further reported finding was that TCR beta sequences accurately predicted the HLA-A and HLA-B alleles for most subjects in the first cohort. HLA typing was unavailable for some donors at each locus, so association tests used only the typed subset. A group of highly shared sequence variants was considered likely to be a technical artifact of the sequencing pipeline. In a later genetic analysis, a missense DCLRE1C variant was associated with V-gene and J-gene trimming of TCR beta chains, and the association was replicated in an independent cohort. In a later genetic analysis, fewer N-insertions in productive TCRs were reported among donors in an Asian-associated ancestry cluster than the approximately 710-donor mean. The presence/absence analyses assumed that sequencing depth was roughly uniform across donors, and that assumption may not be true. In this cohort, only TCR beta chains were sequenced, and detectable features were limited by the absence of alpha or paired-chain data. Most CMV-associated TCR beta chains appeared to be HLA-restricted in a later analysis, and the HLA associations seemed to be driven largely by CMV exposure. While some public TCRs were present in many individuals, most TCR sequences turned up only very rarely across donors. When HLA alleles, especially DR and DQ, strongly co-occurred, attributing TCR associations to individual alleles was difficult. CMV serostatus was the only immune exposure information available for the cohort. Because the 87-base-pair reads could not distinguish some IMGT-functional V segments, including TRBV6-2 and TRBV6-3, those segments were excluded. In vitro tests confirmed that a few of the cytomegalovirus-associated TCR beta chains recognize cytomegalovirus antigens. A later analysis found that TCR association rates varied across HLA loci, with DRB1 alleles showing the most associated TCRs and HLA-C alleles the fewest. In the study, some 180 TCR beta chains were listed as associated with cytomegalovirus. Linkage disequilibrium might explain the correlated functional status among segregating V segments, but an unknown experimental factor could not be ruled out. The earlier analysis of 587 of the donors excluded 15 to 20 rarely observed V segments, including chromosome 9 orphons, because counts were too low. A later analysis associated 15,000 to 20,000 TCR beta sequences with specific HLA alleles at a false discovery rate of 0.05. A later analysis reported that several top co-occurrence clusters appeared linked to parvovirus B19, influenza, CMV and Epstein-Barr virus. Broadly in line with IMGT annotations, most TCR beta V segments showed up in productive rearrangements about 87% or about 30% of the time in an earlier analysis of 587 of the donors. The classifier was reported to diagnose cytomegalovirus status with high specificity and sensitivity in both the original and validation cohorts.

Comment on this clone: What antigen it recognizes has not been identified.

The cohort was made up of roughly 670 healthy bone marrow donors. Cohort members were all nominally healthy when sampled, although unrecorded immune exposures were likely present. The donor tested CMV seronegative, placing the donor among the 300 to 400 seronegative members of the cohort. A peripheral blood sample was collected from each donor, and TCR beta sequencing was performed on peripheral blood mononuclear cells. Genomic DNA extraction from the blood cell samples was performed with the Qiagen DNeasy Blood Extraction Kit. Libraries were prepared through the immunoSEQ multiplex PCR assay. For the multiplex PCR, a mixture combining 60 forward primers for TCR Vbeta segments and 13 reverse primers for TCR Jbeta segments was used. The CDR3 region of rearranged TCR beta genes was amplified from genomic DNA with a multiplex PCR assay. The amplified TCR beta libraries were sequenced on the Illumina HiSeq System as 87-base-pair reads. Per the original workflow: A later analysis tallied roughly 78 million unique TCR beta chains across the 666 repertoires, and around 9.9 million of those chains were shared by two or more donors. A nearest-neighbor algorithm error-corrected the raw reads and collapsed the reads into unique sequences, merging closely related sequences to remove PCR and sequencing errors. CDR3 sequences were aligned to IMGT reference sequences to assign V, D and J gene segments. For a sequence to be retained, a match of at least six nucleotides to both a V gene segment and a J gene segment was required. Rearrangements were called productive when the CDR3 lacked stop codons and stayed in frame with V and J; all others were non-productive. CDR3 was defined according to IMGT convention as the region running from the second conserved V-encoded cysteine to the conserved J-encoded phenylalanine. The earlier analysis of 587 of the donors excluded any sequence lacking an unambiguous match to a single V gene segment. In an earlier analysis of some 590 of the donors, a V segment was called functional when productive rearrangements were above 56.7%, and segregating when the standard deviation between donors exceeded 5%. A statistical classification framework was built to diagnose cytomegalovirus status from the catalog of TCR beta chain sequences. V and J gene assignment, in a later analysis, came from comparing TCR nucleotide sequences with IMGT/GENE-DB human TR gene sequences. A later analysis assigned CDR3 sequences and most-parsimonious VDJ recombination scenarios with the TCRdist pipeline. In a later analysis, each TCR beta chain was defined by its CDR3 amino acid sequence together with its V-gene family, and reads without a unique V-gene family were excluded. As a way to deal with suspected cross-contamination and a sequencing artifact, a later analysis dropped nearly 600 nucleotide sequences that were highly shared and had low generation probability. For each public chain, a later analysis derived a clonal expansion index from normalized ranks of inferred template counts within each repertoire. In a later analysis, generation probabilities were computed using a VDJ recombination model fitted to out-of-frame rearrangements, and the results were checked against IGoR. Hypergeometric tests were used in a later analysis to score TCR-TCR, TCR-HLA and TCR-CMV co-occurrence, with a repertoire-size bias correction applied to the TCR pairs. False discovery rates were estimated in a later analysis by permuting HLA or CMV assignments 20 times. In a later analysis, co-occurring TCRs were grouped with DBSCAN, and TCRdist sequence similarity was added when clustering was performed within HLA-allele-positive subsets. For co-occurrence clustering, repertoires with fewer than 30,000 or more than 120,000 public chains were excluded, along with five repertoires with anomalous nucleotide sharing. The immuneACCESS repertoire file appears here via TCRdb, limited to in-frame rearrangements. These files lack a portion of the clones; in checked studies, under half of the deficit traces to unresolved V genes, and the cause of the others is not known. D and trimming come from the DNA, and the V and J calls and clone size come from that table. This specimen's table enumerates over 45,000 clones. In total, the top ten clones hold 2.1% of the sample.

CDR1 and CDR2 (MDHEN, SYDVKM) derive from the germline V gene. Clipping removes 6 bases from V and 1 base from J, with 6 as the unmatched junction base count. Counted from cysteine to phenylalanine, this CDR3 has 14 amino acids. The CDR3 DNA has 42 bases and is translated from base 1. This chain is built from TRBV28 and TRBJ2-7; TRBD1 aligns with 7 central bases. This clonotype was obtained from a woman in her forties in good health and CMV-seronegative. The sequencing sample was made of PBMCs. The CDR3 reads CASRPTGESYEQYF. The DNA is TGTGCCAGCAGGCCTACAGGGGAATCCTACGAGCAGTACTTC.